The entry that follows covers one TCR beta chain sequence. Its recognized antigen is unknown. Base qualities are not at hand, and no much larger clone is one base apart. The data were obtained in a study of blood T cell repertoires in COVID-19 (TCRdb year 2020). For context, the study as a whole: The collaborator samples originated in the United States, Italy and Spain and spanned the acute and convalescent phases of COVID-19. Sample metadata almost always included a de-identified subject ID, COVID-19 status, age in years and sex. Samples came from the ongoing ImmuneRACE study (first 160 participants) plus 1,254 subjects from 6 global collaborators. Subjects who had been exposed to COVID-19, were actively infected with it, or had recovered from it provided the deeply sampled blood TCRbeta repertoires that made up the dataset. Where available, HLA class I and class II types were obtained from metadata supplied by the sample provider rather than from assay-based typing. The repertoires were made available in a free public database intended to serve as a resource for research on the immune response to SARS-CoV-2. The material from the prospective study consisted of cDNA or gDNA derived from T cells, B-cell-depleted T cells, or PBMCs.

Here is what the overall study found, with its caveats: The quantity of clinical and demographic metadata differed by source and by participant and was supplied without curation.

From the cysteine up to the phenylalanine, the CDR3 has a length of 12 residues. CDR3 DNA only is kept here, 36 bases in frame from base 1. Per the germline V gene, MNHEY is the CDR1 and SVGAGI is the CDR2. Between the V and J ends, shortened by 2 bases and 8 bases respectively, the junction contains 6 bases. TCRbeta CDR3 regions were amplified from genomic DNA using the immunoSEQ Assay, a bias-controlled multiplex PCR. Under the source paper's analysis protocol: Within the assay, amplification of reference gene primers was used to estimate how many nucleated cells each sample contained. Sequence reads were collapsed and filtered to measure the absolute abundance of every unique TCRbeta CDR3 rearrangement. For each sample, productive Simpson clonality was calculated as the square root of Simpson's diversity index over productive rearrangements. TCRdb limited this immuneACCESS table to in-frame rearrangements with V and J called. A share of clones is missing; checked studies link under half to unresolved V genes, and the rest is unexplained. V, J and clone size reflect that table, while D and trimming were determined from the DNA. Within this sample are around 40,000 clones, with around 77% of them counted one time only. The leading ten clones occupy roughly 40% of the sample.

Collaborating institutions collected whole blood in K2EDTA tubes following their own protocols. For TCRbeta analysis, collaborators shipped samples as frozen whole blood, isolated PBMCs, or DNA extracted from either of those sample types. The rearrangement joined TRBV6-5 to TRBJ2-2; the D gene lacks a confident call. The specimen was peripheral blood. The sequence came from a man older than 75 with active or convalescent COVID-19. The CDR3 sequence is CASSYGQGELFF. The DNA reads TGTGCCAGCAGTTACGGTCAGGGGGAGCTGTTTTTT.